In this sample, the clone carrying this T cell receptor (beta chain) turned up a few times. A far larger clone is off by one base, so a read error is likely. The data derive from a study of shared clonotypes between healthy human individuals. Turning to the study itself: The donors, two women and a few men, were aged 18 to 49.

The CDR3 totals 11 residues. V lost 6 bases, J lost 3 bases, and 5 bases lay in between. Germline CDR1 reads MDHEN; CDR2 reads SYDVKM. Caucasian adults residing in Nashville, Tennessee made up all the donors. Bulk PBMC genomic DNA spanned ten immunoSEQ deep plates. Profiling relied on immunoSEQ multiplex PCR, and the TCRdb table lists in-frame clones only, not all of them. The sample shows 520,000 or so clones, 70% to 80% of them seen only once. The V and J genes are TRBV28 and TRBJ1-1; D is unresolved. This sequence was found in a woman in her thirties or forties in good health. Some clones in this sample may be carry-over from other donors' samples. Material: PBMCs. The CDR3: CASREDTEAFF. DNA for the CDR3: TGTGCCAGCAGGGAGGACACTGAAGCTTTCTTT.